This section outlines one T cell receptor beta chain sequence together with its context. Its antigen is undetermined. This sample is drawn from a study of OX40 agonist ivuxolimab in advanced cancers. At the level of the study: At 0.01 to 10 mg/kg, ivuxolimab was administered intravenously to patients every 2 weeks. Points from the study as a whole: CD8+ T cells were the subset that, on average, had more expanded clones than CD4+.

V lost 3 bases, J lost 4 bases, and 7 bases lay in between. CDR1 and CDR2 (germline): LNHDA, SQIVND (reference sequence). The length of the CDR3 is 13 residues. TCRdb's table, derived via immunoSEQ multiplex PCR, lists solely in-frame clones and lacks some. The sample lists under 90,000 clones, approximately 85% occurring once. The sequences come from CD4+ or CD8+ T cells sorted from blood, collected in a trial of the OX40 agonist ivuxolimab. J is TRBJ2-1 and V is TRBV19; TRBD1 might be the D (6 bases). This TCR was recovered from an adult with an advanced solid tumor such as melanoma, head and neck, liver or kidney cancer. In DNA form, the CDR3 reads TGTGCCAGTAGTATGCAGGGGTACAATGAGCAGTTCTTC. Translated, it gives CASSMQGYNEQFF.